Following are 7 T cell receptor beta chains from one sample sequenced in a study of T cell repertoires in cytomegalovirus infection. Their antigen targets remain unknown. TCRdb re-analysed the reads in MiXCR, keeping a single row per CDR3 protein. The table has 800,000 to 950,000 distinct CDR3 sequences, approximately 32% seen once; the top ten hold around an eighth. The sequencing used cultured CD8+ T cells from PBMCs, collected from culture after CMV antigen stimulation. The receptors here all came from a human donor in good health (CMV status not recorded). Some clones in this sample may be carry-over from other donors' samples.

The chain is built from TRBV4-1 and TRBJ2-5, with 10 bases identical to TRBD2. The ends lost 2 bases at V and 0 bases at J; junction bases unmatched: 12. The germline V gene encodes CDR1 MGHRA and CDR2 YSYEKL. The CDR3 extends over 19 amino acids. The CDR3 spells CASSQPRGSGGFYQETQYF. The CDR3 nucleotides read TGCGCCAGCAGCCAACCCAGGGGTAGCGGGGGGTTCTACCAAGAGACCCAGTACTTC.

This rearrangement joins TRBV27 to TRBJ1-5, with TRBD1 matching 7 bases. Germline V CDR1 and CDR2: MNHEY, SMNVEV (reference sequence). The junction had 6 bases not matched to a gene; V was cut back by 4 bases and J by 6 bases. The CDR3 covers 14 residues. The CDR3: CASSWTGSGQPQHF. DNA of the CDR3: TGTGCCAGCAGTTGGACAGGCAGCGGTCAGCCCCAGCATTTT.

In its sample, this clonotype was seen a few times. This rearrangement joins TRBV12-3 or TRBV12-4 to TRBJ1-2, with a possible D match to TRBD1 (5 bases). V was trimmed by 5 bases and J by 6 bases, leaving 19 bases between them. CDR3 size: 15 residues. The CDR3 DNA follows: TGTGCCAGCAGTCCCCTGTGGCCAGGGTTCCATGGCTACACCTTC. Translated, it gives CASSPLWPGFHGYTF.

This clonotype has a count of ten or more. This sequence joins TRBV7-2 and TRBJ2-3; D possibly corresponds to TRBD2 (5 bases). Trimming stripped 2 bases from V and 4 bases from J, with 13 bases between. The CDR3 consists of 15 residues. Germline V gene lookup returns CDR1 SGHTA and CDR2 FQGNSA. This CDR3 is CASSLFGVDPDTQYF. CDR3 nucleotides: TGTGCCAGCAGCTTATTCGGGGTAGACCCAGATACGCAGTATTTT.

This chain links TRBV10-2 with TRBJ2-7; no reliable D call. Trimming stripped 2 bases from V and 3 bases from J, with 8 bases between. CDR3 length equals 13 residues. The V gene's germline CDR1 is WSHSY and CDR2 SAAADI. The CDR3 DNA is TGCGCCAGCAGTGAGGATCGAATCTACGAGCAGTACTTC. It translates to CASSEDRIYEQYF.

This chain joins TRBV6-5 and TRBJ1-1, with D possibly matching TRBD1 (5 bases). The CDR3 extends over 15 amino acids. CDR1 is MNHEY and CDR2 is SVGAGI in the germline V gene. V was cut by 0 bases and J by 0 bases, with 8 bases left in between. The CDR3 nucleotides are TGTGCCAGCAGTTACTCTCCGACAGTGAACACTGAAGCTTTCTTT. Its protein is CASSYSPTVNTEAFF.

J is TRBJ2-1 and V is TRBV14; perhaps TRBD1 as D (5 bases). There are 14 residues in the CDR3. V was shortened by 7 bases and J by 6 bases, with 16 bases between the two germline ends. Per germline, CDR1 SGHDN and CDR2 FVKESK. The DNA for the CDR3 is TGTGCCAGCAAAATGGCAGGGATGGCCAATGAGCAGTTCTTC. Translated: CASKMAGMANEQFF.